These 29 T cell receptor beta chains were all obtained from the same sample, sequenced in a study of blood T cell repertoires in COVID-19 (dated by TCRdb to about 2020). Library construction relied on the immunoSEQ multiplex PCR assay. Not all clones reach the TCRdb copy of this immuneACCESS table, which keeps in-frame sequences only. Checked studies attribute under half of the gap to unresolved V genes and leave the rest unexplained. In this sample the table shows 210,000 or so clones, 88% of which occur a single time. The top ten clonotypes cover 3% to 4% of the sample. The sequenced sample consisted of PBMCs or T cells enriched from blood (not recorded which). The source is a woman aged 30 to 39 who had been exposed to COVID-19.

Here the CDR3 reads CASSPTGVSAIQYF. CDR3 bases: TGTGCCAGCTCACCGACAGGGGTTTCGGCCATTCAGTACTTC. The chain couples TRBV18 to TRBJ2-4, with 8 positions matching TRBD1. Trimming cost V 3 bases and J 9 bases; bases outside gene matches: 7. Germline assignment: CDR1 KGHSH and CDR2 LQKENI. The CDR3 has 14 amino acids.

The CDR3 DNA sequence: TGTGCCTGGAGTGCCCCCTCGACCGGGAACTATGGCTACACCTTC. It yields the protein CAWSAPSTGNYGYTF. V gene TRBV30 combines with J gene TRBJ1-2; D is unclear. CDR3 length: 15 residues. V was pared by 1 base and J by 2 bases, with 14 bases between. Germline-derived CDR1 and CDR2 are GTSNPN and SVGIG (reference sequence). The variable domain in full, with the rest retrieved from reference TRBV30 and TRBJ1-2, is SQTIHQWPATLVQPVGSPLSLECTVEGTSNPNLYWYRQAAGRGLQLLFYSVGIGQISSEVPQNLSASRPQDRQFILSSKKLLLSDSGFYLCAWSAPSTGNYGYTFGSGTRLTVV.

V usage is TRBV10-3 and J usage is TRBJ2-2; TRBD1 agrees at 10 bases. Per germline, CDR1 ENHRY and CDR2 SYGVKD. The CDR3 consists of 16 residues. Trimming removed 7 bases from V and 5 bases from J; junction bases left unmatched: 10. The CDR3 here is CAITSRDRGPTGELFF. CDR3 DNA: TGTGCCATCACCAGCAGGGACAGGGGCCCTACCGGGGAGCTGTTTTTT.

This chain links TRBV5-1 with TRBJ2-1, with D tentatively TRBD2 (5 bases). The CDR3 totals 16 residues. The germline V gene encodes CDR1 SGHRS and CDR2 YFSETQ. Trimming removed 0 bases at V and 0 bases at J, with 10 bases between. Here the CDR3 DNA reads TGCGCCAGCAGCTTGGTAGCGAGTAGCTCCTACAATGAGCAGTTCTTC. This gives the protein CASSLVASSSYNEQFF.

Of note for this clone: Additional DNA sequences in this sample encode the identical CDR3. The chain has TRBV6-5 and TRBJ1-2, with D possibly being TRBD1 (5 bases). The ends were cut back, 2 bases at V and 7 bases at J, with 8 bases in the middle. The CDR3 runs 12 residues. CDR1 is MNHEY, CDR2 SVGAGI, per germline. The CDR3 DNA is TGTGCCAGCAGTTACGGGGGGGGTGGCTACACCTTC. Protein sequence: CASSYGGGGYTF.

The chain employs TRBV7-9 and TRBJ1-6; no reliable D call. Trimming took off 3 bases at V and 5 bases at J, with 14 bases between the two ends. The CDR3 sequence is 16 residues long. CDR1 SEHNR and CDR2 FQNEAQ come from the germline V gene (reference sequence). CDR3 loop: CASSFSLTRNNSPLHF. Written as DNA, the CDR3 is TGTGCCAGCAGCTTTTCCCTGACAAGAAATAATTCACCCCTCCACTTT.

The count of this clone is one. At one end the junction does not follow the germline gene, possibly because of a read error. The chain joins TRBV7-7 to TRBJ2-5; TRBD2 agrees at 9 bases. Germline values: CDR1 SSHAT, CDR2 FNYEAQ (reference sequence). The CDR3 sequence is 16 residues long. Here the CDR3 DNA reads TGTGCTAGCAGCTCGGGACTAGCCGGTACACAAGAGACCCAGTACTTC. Translation: CASSSGLAGTQETQYF.

The rearrangement joins TRBV5-1 to TRBJ2-1; 11 bases agree with TRBD2. The V gene end was trimmed by 2 bases and the J gene end by 6 bases; junction bases not matched to a gene: 7. This CDR3 comprises 16 residues. Germline CDR1 SGHRS, CDR2 YFSETQ. The CDR3 region is CASSLRLAGRVNEQFF. The CDR3 region has the DNA TGCGCCAGCAGCTTAAGACTAGCGGGAAGGGTCAATGAGCAGTTCTTC. Together with reference TRBV5-1 and TRBJ2-1, the CDR3 gives the full variable domain: KAGVTQTPRYLIKTRGQQVTLSCSPISGHRSVSWYQQTPGQGLQFLFEYFSETQRNKGNFPGRFSGRQFSNSRSEMNVSTLELGDSALYLCASSLRLAGRVNEQFFGPGTRLTVL.

The chain carries TRBV4-2 and TRBJ2-3, with D maybe TRBD1 (5 bases). Per germline, CDR1 LGHNA and CDR2 YNFKEQ. Between the trimmed V and J ends, which lost 1 base and 1 base, there was a span of 6 bases. This CDR3 is 14 amino acids long. The CDR3 nucleotides read TGTGCCAGCAGCCAAGTAGGGGGCACAGATACGCAGTATTTT. This gives the protein CASSQVGGTDTQYF.

The chain links TRBV16 to TRBJ2-1; maybe TRBD2 (5 bases). The CDR3 extends over 14 amino acids. The V gene lost 1 base and the J gene lost 5 bases, with 9 bases spanning the gap. Germline V gene lookup returns CDR1 KGHSY and CDR2 FQNENV. The CDR3 here is CASSQFRRDNEQFF. The CDR3 DNA reads as TGTGCCAGCAGCCAATTTCGGCGGGACAATGAGCAGTTCTTC.

The chain uses TRBV13 and TRBJ2-1, with 10 bases fitting TRBD2. V trimming: 3 bases; J trimming: 7 bases; junction bases outside the gene matches: 9. The CDR3 contains 16 residues. The V gene's germline CDR1 is PRHDT and CDR2 FYEKMQ (reference sequence). CDR3 loop: CASSFRFSGRTNEQFF. The CDR3 region has the DNA TGTGCCAGCAGCTTCCGCTTTAGCGGGAGGACGAATGAGCAGTTCTTC.

The chain recombines TRBV27 with TRBJ1-2, with TRBD1 matching over 12 bases. Germline CDR1 reads MNHEY; CDR2 reads SMNVEV (reference sequence). The CDR3 runs to 14 residues. V was pared by 4 bases and J by 8 bases, with 5 bases of the junction left unmatched. The CDR3 region has the DNA TGTGCCAGCAGTTCCGGGACAGGGGGCATAGGCTACACCTTC. This sequence encodes CASSSGTGGIGYTF.

This chain joins TRBV4-1 and TRBJ1-1, with a tentative D call TRBD1 (6 bases). Germline loops: CDR1 MGHRA, CDR2 YSYEKL. Trimming stripped 6 bases from V and 2 bases from J, with 13 bases between. CDR3 length equals 14 residues. CDR3 region: CASRYRDTNTEAFF. The CDR3 DNA reads TGCGCCAGCAGGTACCGGGACACCAACACTGAAGCTTTCTTT.

The chain is built from TRBV7-3 and TRBJ1-6, with TRBD1 matching 12 bases. The germline CDR1 and CDR2 sequences are SGHTA and FQGTGA. This CDR3 has 15 residues. V gave up 5 bases and J gave up 7 bases; unmatched junction bases: 3. This chain's CDR3 is CASSRGTGGNSPLHF. DNA of the CDR3: TGTGCCAGCAGCCGAGGGACAGGGGGCAATTCACCCCTCCACTTT.

The chain carries TRBV4-1 and TRBJ1-5; TRBD1 might be the D (6 bases). Trimming removed 1 base from V and 9 bases from J, with 16 bases in between. The germline CDR1 and CDR2 sequences are MGHRA and YSYEKL. This CDR3 region has 15 residues. The CDR3 nucleotides are TGCGCCAGCAGCCAAGGGGGATCAGGGGAGCGGCCCCAGCATTTT. Translation gives CASSQGGSGERPQHF.

The chain uses TRBV4-1 and TRBJ2-4; 9 nucleotides agree with TRBD2. The V gene end was trimmed by 2 bases and the J gene end by 3 bases; junction bases not matched to a gene: 2. The CDR3 is 15 amino acids. CDR1 and CDR2 from the germline V gene are MGHRA and YSYEKL. This chain's CDR3 is CASSQLAGIKNIQYF. The CDR3 nucleotides read TGCGCCAGCAGCCAACTAGCGGGGATCAAAAACATTCAGTACTTC.

This rearrangement joins TRBV5-1 to TRBJ2-1; TRBD1 agrees at 10 bases. J lost 8 bases, V lost 4 bases, and 12 bases had no gene match. The CDR3 covers 16 residues. Germline values: CDR1 SGHRS, CDR2 YFSETQ. DNA of the CDR3: TGCGCCAGCAGCCACCCCCGGGACAGGGGTGGCGATGAGCAGTTCTTC. Protein: CASSHPRDRGGDEQFF.

The chain combines TRBV10-2 with TRBJ1-1; TRBD1 agrees at 8 bases. This CDR3 is 14 amino acids long. Per the germline V gene, CDR1 is WSHSY and CDR2 is SAAADI. Trimming at V came to 6 bases and at J to 2 bases, leaving 5 bases not matched to a gene. CDR3 protein: CASRGQGDNTEAFF. The DNA of the CDR3 is TGCGCCAGCAGAGGACAGGGAGATAACACTGAAGCTTTCTTT.

This sequence joins TRBV30 and TRBJ2-7, with 7 bases aligning to TRBD1. Trimming cost V 2 bases and J 5 bases; bases outside gene matches: 6. Germline V CDR1 and CDR2: GTSNPN, SVGIG (reference sequence). The CDR3 totals 13 residues. CDR3 protein: CAWSRDRSNEQYF. As DNA, the CDR3 is TGTGCCTGGAGTAGGGACAGATCAAACGAGCAGTACTTC. Together with reference TRBV30 and TRBJ2-7, the CDR3 gives the full variable domain: SQTIHQWPATLVQPVGSPLSLECTVEGTSNPNLYWYRQAAGRGLQLLFYSVGIGQISSEVPQNLSASRPQDRQFILSSKKLLLSDSGFYLCAWSRDRSNEQYFGPGTRLTVT.

This sequence joins TRBV7-9 and TRBJ2-1; the D gene is possibly TRBD2 (5 bases). Germline assignment: CDR1 SEHNR and CDR2 FQNEAQ (reference sequence). V was cut by 5 bases and J by 1 base, with 12 bases left in between. The CDR3 sequence is 15 residues long. The CDR3 is CASSQRTGSYNEQFF. The CDR3 nucleotides are TGTGCCAGCAGCCAAAGGACTGGATCCTACAATGAGCAGTTCTTC.

The rearrangement joins TRBV3-1 (or the pseudogene TRBV3-2) to TRBJ1-5; 7 nucleotides match TRBD1. The CDR3 extends over 14 amino acids. Germline V gene sequence: CDR1 LGHDT, CDR2 YNNKEL (reference sequence). The V and J ends lost 4 bases and 7 bases, in that order; junction bases with no gene match: 7. The CDR3 reads CASSPATGKQPQHF. CDR3 coding DNA: TGTGCCAGCAGCCCAGCGACAGGGAAGCAGCCCCAGCATTTT.

The J gene is TRBJ2-7, the V gene TRBV11-3; a weak D match, TRBD1 (5 bases). V shed 1 base and J shed 2 bases, with 6 bases lying between them. CDR1 and CDR2 (germline): SGHNT, YENEEA. The length of the CDR3 is 13 residues. CDR3 sequence reads: CASSLGQTYEQYF. CDR3 in DNA: TGTGCCAGCAGCTTAGGACAGACCTACGAGCAGTACTTC. Combining the CDR3 with reference TRBV11-3 and TRBJ2-7 gives the whole variable domain EAGVVQSPRYKIIEKKQPVAFWCNPISGHNTLYWYLQNLGQGPELLIRYENEEAVDDSQLPKDRFSAERLKGVDSTLKIQPAELGDSAVYLCASSLGQTYEQYFGPGTRLTVT.

In its sample, this clone was seen a few times. This sequence joins TRBV12-3 or TRBV12-4 and TRBJ2-7; 7 positions agree with TRBD1. This CDR3 is 13 amino acids long. The J segment lost 4 bases and the V segment lost 5 bases, leaving 5 bases of the junction unmatched. The DNA for the CDR3 is TGTGCCAGCAGTGTACAGGGGTGGTACGAGCAGTACTTC. Translating gives CASSVQGWYEQYF.

The rearrangement links TRBV3-1 (or the pseudogene TRBV3-2) to TRBJ2-7, with 7 bases that match TRBD1. V was pared by 3 bases and J by 1 base, with 9 bases of the junction left unmatched. The CDR3 consists of 16 residues. From germline, CDR1 is LGHDT and CDR2 YNNKEL (reference sequence). Here the CDR3 reads CASSQDPLTGSYEQYF. In nucleotides, the CDR3 is TGTGCCAGCAGCCAGGACCCATTGACAGGGTCCTACGAGCAGTACTTC.

The rearrangement joins TRBV5-1 to TRBJ1-1; 8 bases match TRBD1. Germline V lookup: CDR1 SGHRS, CDR2 YFSETQ. The V segment lost 4 bases and the J segment 0 bases; nucleotides outside the gene matches: 11. The CDR3 is made up of 17 amino acids. CDR3 loop: CASSRIGGQGMNTEAFF. The CDR3, as DNA: TGCGCCAGCAGCCGAATTGGTGGACAGGGAATGAACACTGAAGCTTTCTTT.

In nucleotides, the CDR3 is TGTGCCAGCAGCTTTAAGGGGACAGCCCATAATGAAAAACTGTTTTTT. Protein sequence: CASSFKGTAHNEKLFF. V and J are TRBV5-5 and TRBJ1-4, with 7 bases matching TRBD1. The CDR3 is 16 amino acids. Looked up from germline, CDR1 is SGHKS and CDR2 is YYEKEE (reference sequence). The V gene end was trimmed by 2 bases and the J gene end by 4 bases; junction bases not matched to a gene: 8.

This chain connects TRBV18 to TRBJ2-1, with 10 bases lining up with TRBD2. The germline gives CDR1 KGHSH, CDR2 LQKENI. Trimming removed 3 bases from V and 6 bases from J; junction bases left unmatched: 2. The CDR3 is 14 residues long. The CDR3 loop is CASSPLAGVNEQFF. For the CDR3, the DNA is TGTGCCAGCTCACCCCTAGCGGGAGTCAATGAGCAGTTCTTC.

The chain carries TRBV19 and TRBJ1-3, with TRBD1 as a possible D gene (5 bases). Trimming shortened V by 6 bases and J by 0 bases, and 6 bases separated the two germline ends. The CDR3 length is 13 residues. Germline assignment: CDR1 LNHDA and CDR2 SQIVND (reference sequence). DNA for the CDR3: TGTGCCAGTAGCACAGGCTCTGGAAACACCATATATTTT. It codes for CASSTGSGNTIYF.

The V and J genes are TRBV11-2 and TRBJ2-3, with 7 bases fitting TRBD2. The germline V gene has CDR1 SGHAT and CDR2 FQNNGV. The trim removed 3 bases at V and 0 bases at J, leaving 6 bases unmatched. The CDR3 consists of 16 residues. The CDR3 DNA reads TGTGCCAGCAGCTTCCTTCTAGCGGTTAGCACAGATACGCAGTATTTT. It codes for CASSFLLAVSTDTQYF.